This T cell receptor (beta chain) was captured in a study of cytomegalovirus exposure and HLA in healthy donors. V trimming: 3 bases; J trimming: 2 bases; junction bases outside the gene matches: 8. The CDR3 spans 17 residues. Germline CDR1 is SEHNR and CDR2 is FQNEAQ (reference sequence). A multiplex PCR was run with 60 Vbeta primers and 13 Jbeta primers. Using immunoSEQ multiplex PCR, the repertoire was profiled, and TCRdb retains in-frame clones only, with some absent. This sample's clone table lists around 200,000 clones. Note on this clone: Its antigen is still unknown.

General study points: In a later analysis, DRB1 alleles had the most associated TCRs; HLA-C alleles the fewest.

The V call is TRBV7-9, the J call TRBJ2-7, with 12 nucleotides matching TRBD2. The clonotype comes from a girl aged 2 to 10 in good health and CMV-seropositive. The sequenced sample consisted of PBMCs. CDR3 DNA sequence: TGTGCCAGCAGCTTCACTAGCGGGAGGCGTGGGGCCTACGAGCAGTACTTC. It codes for CASSFTSGRRGAYEQYF.